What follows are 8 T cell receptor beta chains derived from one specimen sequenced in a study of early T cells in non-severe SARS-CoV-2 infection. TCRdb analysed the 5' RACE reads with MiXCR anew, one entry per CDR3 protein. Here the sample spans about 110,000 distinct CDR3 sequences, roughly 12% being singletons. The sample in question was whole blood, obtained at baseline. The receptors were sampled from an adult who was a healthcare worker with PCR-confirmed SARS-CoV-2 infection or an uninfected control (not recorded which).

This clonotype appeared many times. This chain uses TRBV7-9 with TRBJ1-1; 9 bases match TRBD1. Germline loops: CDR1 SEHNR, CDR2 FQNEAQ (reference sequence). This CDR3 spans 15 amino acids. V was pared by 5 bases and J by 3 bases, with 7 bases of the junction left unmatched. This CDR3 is CASSHRGREDTEAFF. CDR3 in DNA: TGTGCCAGCAGCCACAGGGGGCGCGAAGACACTGAAGCTTTCTTT.

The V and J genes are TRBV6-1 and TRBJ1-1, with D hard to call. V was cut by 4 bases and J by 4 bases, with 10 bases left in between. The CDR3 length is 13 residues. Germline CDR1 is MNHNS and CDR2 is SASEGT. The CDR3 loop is CASSVRRATEAFF. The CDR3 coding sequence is TGTGCCAGCAGTGTTCGGAGGGCCACTGAAGCTTTCTTT.

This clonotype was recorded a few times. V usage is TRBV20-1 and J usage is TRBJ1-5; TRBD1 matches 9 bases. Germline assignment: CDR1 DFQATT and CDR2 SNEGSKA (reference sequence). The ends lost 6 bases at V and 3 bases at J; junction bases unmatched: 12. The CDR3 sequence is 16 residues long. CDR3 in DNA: TGCAGTGCCCTAAGGACAGGGGAGGATGCCAATCAGCCCCAGCATTTT. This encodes CSALRTGEDANQPQHF.

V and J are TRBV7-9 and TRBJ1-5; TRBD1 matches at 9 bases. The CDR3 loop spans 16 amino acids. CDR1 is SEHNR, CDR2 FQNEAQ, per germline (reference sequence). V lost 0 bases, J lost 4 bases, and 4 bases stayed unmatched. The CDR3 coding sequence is TGTGCCAGCAGCTTAGCGAGGGGGACAGGGAATCAGCCCCAGCATTTT. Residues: CASSLARGTGNQPQHF.

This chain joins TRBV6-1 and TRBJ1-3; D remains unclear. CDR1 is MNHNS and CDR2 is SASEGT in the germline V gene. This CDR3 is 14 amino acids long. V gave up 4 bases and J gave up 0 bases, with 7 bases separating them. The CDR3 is CASSGGYSGNTIYF. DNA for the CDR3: TGTGCCAGCAGTGGTGGATACTCTGGAAACACCATATATTTT.

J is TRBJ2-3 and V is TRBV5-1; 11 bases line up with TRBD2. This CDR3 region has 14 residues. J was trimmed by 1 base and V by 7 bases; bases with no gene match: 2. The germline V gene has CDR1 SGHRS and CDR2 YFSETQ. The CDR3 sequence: CASSGLAGTDTQYF. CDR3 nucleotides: TGCGCCAGCTCGGGACTAGCGGGCACAGATACGCAGTATTTT. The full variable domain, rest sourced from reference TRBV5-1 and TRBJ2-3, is KAGVTQTPRYLIKTRGQQVTLSCSPISGHRSVSWYQQTPGQGLQFLFEYFSETQRNKGNFPGRFSGRQFSNSRSEMNVSTLELGDSALYLCASSGLAGTDTQYFGPGTRLTVL.

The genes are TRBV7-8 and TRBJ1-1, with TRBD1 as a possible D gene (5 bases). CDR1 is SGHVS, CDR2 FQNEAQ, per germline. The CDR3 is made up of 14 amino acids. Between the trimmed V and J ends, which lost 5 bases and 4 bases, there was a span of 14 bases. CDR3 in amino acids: CASSHDPGTTEAFF. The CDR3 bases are TGTGCCAGCAGCCACGATCCAGGGACCACTGAAGCTTTCTTT.

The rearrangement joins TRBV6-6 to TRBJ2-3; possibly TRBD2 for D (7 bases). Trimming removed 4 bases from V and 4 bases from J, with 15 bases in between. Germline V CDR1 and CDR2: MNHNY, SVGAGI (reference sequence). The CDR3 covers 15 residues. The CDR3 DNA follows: TGTGCCAGCAGTTTGCAGGGAGGGGGGGCAGATACGCAGTATTTT. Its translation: CASSLQGGGADTQYF.